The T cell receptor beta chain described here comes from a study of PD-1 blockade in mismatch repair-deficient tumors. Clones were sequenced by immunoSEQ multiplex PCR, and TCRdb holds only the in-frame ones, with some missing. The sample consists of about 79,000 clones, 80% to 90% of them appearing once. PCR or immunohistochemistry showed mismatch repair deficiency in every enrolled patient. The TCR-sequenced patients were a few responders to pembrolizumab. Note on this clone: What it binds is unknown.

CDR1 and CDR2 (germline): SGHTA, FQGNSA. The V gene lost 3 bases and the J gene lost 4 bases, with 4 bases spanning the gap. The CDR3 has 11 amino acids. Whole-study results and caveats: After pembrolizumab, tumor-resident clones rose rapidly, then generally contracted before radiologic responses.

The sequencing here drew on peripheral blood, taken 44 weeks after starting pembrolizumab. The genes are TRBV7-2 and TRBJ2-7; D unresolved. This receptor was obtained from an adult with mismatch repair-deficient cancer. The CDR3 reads CASSFKYEQYF. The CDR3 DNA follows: TGTGCCAGCAGCTTCAAGTACGAGCAGTACTTC.